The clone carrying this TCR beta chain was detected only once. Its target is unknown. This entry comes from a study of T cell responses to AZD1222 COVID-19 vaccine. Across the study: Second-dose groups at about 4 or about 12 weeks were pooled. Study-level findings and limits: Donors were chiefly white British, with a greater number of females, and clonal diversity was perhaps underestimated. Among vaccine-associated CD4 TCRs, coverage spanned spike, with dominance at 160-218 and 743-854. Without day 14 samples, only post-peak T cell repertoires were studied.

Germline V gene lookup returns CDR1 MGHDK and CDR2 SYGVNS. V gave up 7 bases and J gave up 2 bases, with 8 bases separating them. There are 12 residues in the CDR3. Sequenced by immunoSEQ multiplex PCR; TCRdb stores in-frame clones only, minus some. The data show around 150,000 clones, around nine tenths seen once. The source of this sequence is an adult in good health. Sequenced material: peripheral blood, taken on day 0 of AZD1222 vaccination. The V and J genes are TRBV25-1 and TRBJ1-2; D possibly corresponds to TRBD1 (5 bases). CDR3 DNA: TGTGCCAGCAAGGGACCGAACTATGGCTACACCTTC. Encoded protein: CASKGPNYGYTF.